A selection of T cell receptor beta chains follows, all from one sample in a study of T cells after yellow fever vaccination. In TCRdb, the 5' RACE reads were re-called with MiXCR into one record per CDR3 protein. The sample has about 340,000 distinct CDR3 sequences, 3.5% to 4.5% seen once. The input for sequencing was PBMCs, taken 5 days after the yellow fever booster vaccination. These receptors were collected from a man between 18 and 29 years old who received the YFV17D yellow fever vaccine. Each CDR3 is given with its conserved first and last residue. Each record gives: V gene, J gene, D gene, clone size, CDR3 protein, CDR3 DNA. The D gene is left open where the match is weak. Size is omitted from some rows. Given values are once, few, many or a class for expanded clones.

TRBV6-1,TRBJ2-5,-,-,CASSEFLRKGIFSETQYF,TGTGCCAGCAGTGAATTTTTGAGGAAAGGGATTTTTTCAGAGACCCAGTACTTC
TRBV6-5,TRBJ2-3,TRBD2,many,CASNPASGVTDTQYF,TGTGCCAGCAATCCGGCTAGCGGCGTCACAGATACGCAGTATTTT
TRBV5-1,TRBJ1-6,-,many,CASSLAGGYNSPLHF,TGCGCCAGCAGCTTGGCCGGGGGTTATAATTCACCCCTCCACTTT
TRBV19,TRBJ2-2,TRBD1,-,CASSKQGAAGELFF,TGTGCCAGTAGTAAACAGGGGGCGGCCGGGGAGCTGTTTTTT
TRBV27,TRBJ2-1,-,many,CASSRAGWNEQFF,TGTGCCAGCAGCCGTGCGGGGTGGAATGAGCAGTTCTTC
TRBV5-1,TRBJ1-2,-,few,CASSSGRSYTF,TGCGCCAGCAGCTCGGGCAGGAGCTACACCTTC
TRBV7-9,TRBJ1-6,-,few,CASGPDRLDNSPLHF,TGTGCCAGCGGACCCGACAGGTTAGATAATTCACCCCTCCACTTT
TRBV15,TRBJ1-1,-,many,CATSREAGPEAFF,TGTGCCACCAGCAGAGAAGCGGGCCCTGAAGCTTTCTTT
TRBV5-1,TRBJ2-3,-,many,CASSVDSTDTQYF,TGCGCCAGCAGCGTGGATAGCACAGATACGCAGTATTTT
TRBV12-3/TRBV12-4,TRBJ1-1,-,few,CASSFPRRKNEAFF,TGTGCCAGCAGTTTTCCACGGAGAAAAAATGAAGCTTTCTTT
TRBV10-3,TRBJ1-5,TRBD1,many,CGAGRDREYQPQHF,TGTGGCGCCGGAAGGGACAGGGAATATCAGCCCCAGCATTTT
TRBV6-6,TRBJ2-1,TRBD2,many,CASSYGLAGGPNEQFF,TGTGCCAGCAGTTACGGGTTAGCGGGGGGGCCGAATGAGCAGTTCTTC
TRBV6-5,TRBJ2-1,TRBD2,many,CASSNSAGGYNEQFF,TGTGCCAGCAGTAACTCAGCGGGGGGCTACAATGAGCAGTTCTTC